This TCR beta chain was recorded in a study of blood T cell repertoires in COVID-19. Study information: Sites in the United States, Italy and Spain provided acute and convalescent COVID-19 samples. In each case, the material was cDNA or gDNA derived from T cells, B-cell-depleted T cells, or PBMCs.

Authors' processing steps: Amplified reference gene primers provided the basis for estimating nucleated cell counts. The protocol was immunoSEQ multiplex PCR, while the TCRdb copy is restricted to in-frame clones and leaves out a portion. D and trimming were read from the DNA, whereas the V and J calls and clone size are those reported in that table. The data show about 140,000 clones, approximately 80% seen once. The CDR3 loop spans 15 amino acids. Per the germline V gene, CDR1 is MDHEN and CDR2 is SYDVKM. J was trimmed by 7 bases and V by 5 bases; bases with no gene match: 11. This clonotype was sampled from a woman aged 50 to 60 with acute or convalescent COVID-19. This rearrangement joins TRBV28 to TRBJ1-2; TRBD1 agrees at 9 bases. Sequenced input: peripheral blood. CDR3 protein: CASSPQGAGVGGYTF. The DNA of the CDR3 is TGTGCCAGCAGTCCACAGGGGGCGGGAGTAGGTGGCTACACCTTC.